The 11 T cell receptor beta chains in this list originate from one sample, sequenced in a study of CD8 T cells in ankylosing spondylitis. General study findings and limits: There was a TCR beta motif, made of 7 to 9 highly homologous variants, that appeared characteristic of ankylosing spondylitis blood.

Antigen specificity for these receptors is unknown. MiXCR was run by TCRdb on the 5' RACE reads, yielding one entry per CDR3 protein. The data show 700,000 to 1,000,000 distinct CDR3 sequences, with about 10% seen just once and around 0.51% held by the top ten. Material: blood, either unsorted or a sorted T cell fraction (not recorded which). Every receptor here comes from a male donor with ankylosing spondylitis.

The chain uses TRBV4-3 and TRBJ2-3; 7 bases are a match to TRBD1. The CDR3 length is 16 residues. Germline CDR1 reads LGHNA; CDR2 reads YSLEER. The V and J ends lost 4 bases and 1 base, in that order; junction bases with no gene match: 8. This CDR3 is CASSLDRVYGTDTQYF. CDR3 in DNA: TGCGCCAGCAGCCTAGACAGGGTTTATGGCACAGATACGCAGTATTTT.

This clonotype was seen ten or more times. CDR3 in amino acids: CATSDSAKPNEKLFF. The CDR3 DNA follows: TGTGCCACCAGTGATTCCGCCAAGCCAAACGAAAAACTGTTTTTT. The chain recombines TRBV24-1 with TRBJ1-4; D gene ambiguous. The CDR3 consists of 15 residues. Germline CDR1 and CDR2: KGHDR and SFDVKD. V was pared by 2 bases and J by 8 bases, with 14 bases between.

Only a few counts were recorded for this clonotype. V and J are TRBV28 and TRBJ2-3; 11 bases are shared with TRBD2. The length of the CDR3 is 16 residues. With V trimmed by 2 bases and J by 6 bases, 7 bases remained unmatched. Germline V CDR1 and CDR2: MDHEN, SYDVKM. The CDR3 region is CASSLAVASGRDTQYF. The CDR3 DNA reads as TGTGCCAGCAGTTTAGCCGTAGCTAGCGGGAGGGATACGCAGTATTTT.

The chain links TRBV12-3 or TRBV12-4 to TRBJ1-5; D not resolved. The CDR3 totals 12 residues. The germline V and J ends were trimmed by 6 bases and 5 bases, with 8 bases remaining between them. The DNA for the CDR3 is TGTGCCAGCAGGTACCTTGATCAGCCCCAGCATTTT. It yields the protein CASRYLDQPQHF.

The chain uses TRBV12-3 or TRBV12-4 and TRBJ2-2; 10 nucleotides align to TRBD2. Losses at the gene ends were 4 bases for V and 7 bases for J; bases not matched to a gene: 9. The CDR3 runs 16 residues. CDR3 loop: CASSSPRTSGFGELFF. CDR3 nucleotide sequence: TGTGCCAGCAGTTCACCGCGGACTAGCGGTTTCGGGGAGCTGTTTTTT.

As regards this clonotype: A much larger clone is a single base away; this may be a read error. The chain has TRBV30 and TRBJ2-2; TRBD1 matches 7 bases. CDR1 GTSNPN and CDR2 SVGIG come from the germline V gene (reference sequence). V was clipped by 4 bases and J by 1 base; unmatched bases: 0. The CDR3 loop spans 13 amino acids. CDR3 DNA sequence: TGTGCCTGGAACAGGGGGAACACCGGGGAGCTGTTTTTT. This codes for CAWNRGNTGELFF.

This clonotype was recorded a few times. The CDR3 region has the DNA TGCGCCAGCAGCGTGGGCAGACGCTACGAGCAGTACTTC. Protein sequence: CASSVGRRYEQYF. J is TRBJ2-7 and V is TRBV4-3; D is unclear. The germline V gene has CDR1 LGHNA and CDR2 YSLEER. The CDR3 has 13 residues. V lost 5 bases and J lost 3, with 11 bases in between.

This clonotype was seen repeatedly, ten times or more. The chain recombines TRBV12-3 or TRBV12-4 with TRBJ1-5; no definite D call. The CDR3 has 15 residues. V lost 6 bases, J lost 3 bases, and 15 bases lay in between. The CDR3 DNA reads TGTGCCAGCAGCCCCCTGGAGCCCTTCAATCAGCCCCAGCATTTT. Its protein product is CASSPLEPFNQPQHF.

In this sample, this clonotype turned up once. As the CDR3 is not closed by the conserved phenylalanine or tryptophan, this likely results from a read error. J is TRBJ1-1 and V is TRBV4-2; TRBD1 is a possible D gene (6 bases). The germline V gene has CDR1 LGHNA and CDR2 YNFKEQ. The CDR3 is 14 amino acids. Trimming shortened V by 1 base and J by 5 bases, and 11 bases separated the two germline ends. The CDR3, as DNA: TGTGCCAGCAGCCAAGTCAGGGGATTTACTGAAGCTTTCCTT. It specifies CASSQVRGFTEAFL.

V and J are TRBV4-1 and TRBJ2-7; D gene ambiguous. Germline CDR1 reads MGHRA; CDR2 reads YSYEKL. The CDR3 loop spans 16 amino acids. The ends were cut back, 2 bases at V and 1 base at J, with 15 bases in the middle. The CDR3 protein is CASSQLGPTISYEQYF. CDR3 sequence (DNA): TGCGCCAGCAGCCAACTAGGGCCGACAATTTCCTACGAGCAGTACTTC.

In its sample, this clonotype was seen a few times. The rearrangement links TRBV27 to TRBJ2-5, with 9 bases aligning to TRBD2. With V trimmed by 2 bases and J by 4 bases, 11 bases remained unmatched. Germline V gene sequence: CDR1 MNHEY, CDR2 SMNVEV (reference sequence). The CDR3 sequence is 17 residues long. CDR3 region: CASSLGTRGGARETQYF. For the CDR3, the DNA is TGTGCCAGCAGTTTAGGGACACGCGGGGGGGCACGAGAGACCCAGTACTTC.